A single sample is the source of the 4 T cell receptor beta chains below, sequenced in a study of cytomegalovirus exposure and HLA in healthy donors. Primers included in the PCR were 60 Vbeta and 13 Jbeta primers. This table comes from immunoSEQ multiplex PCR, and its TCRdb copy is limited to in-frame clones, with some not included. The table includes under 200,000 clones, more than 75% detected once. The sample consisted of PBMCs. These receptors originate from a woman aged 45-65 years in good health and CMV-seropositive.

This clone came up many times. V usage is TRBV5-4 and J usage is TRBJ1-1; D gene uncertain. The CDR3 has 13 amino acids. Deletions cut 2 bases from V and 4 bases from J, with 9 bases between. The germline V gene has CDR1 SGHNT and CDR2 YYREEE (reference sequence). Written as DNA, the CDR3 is TGTGCCAGCAGCTTAACCGACACCACTGAAGCTTTCTTT. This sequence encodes CASSLTDTTEAFF.

The CDR3 DNA is TGTGCCAGCAGAACAGGGGTGGATGGCTACACCTTC. It translates to CASRTGVDGYTF. The V and J genes are TRBV6-1 and TRBJ1-2; 7 bases map to TRBD1. Trimming took 6 bases from V and 6 from J; bases not matched to a gene: 4. CDR3 length: 12 amino acids. CDR1 and CDR2 from the germline V gene are MNHNS and SASEGT.

The CDR3 loop reads CASSLAGTGVSYEQYF. Here the CDR3 DNA reads TGTGCCAGCAGCTTAGCCGGGACAGGGGTTTCCTACGAGCAGTACTTC. The V call is TRBV11-2, the J call TRBJ2-7, with 10 bases that match TRBD1. Germline CDR1 and CDR2: SGHAT and FQNNGV. The CDR3 runs 16 residues. Trimming removed 1 base from V and 1 base from J; junction bases left unmatched: 4.

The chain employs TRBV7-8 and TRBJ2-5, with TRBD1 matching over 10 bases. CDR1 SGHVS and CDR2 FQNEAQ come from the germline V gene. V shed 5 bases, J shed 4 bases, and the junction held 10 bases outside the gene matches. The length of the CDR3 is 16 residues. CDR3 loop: CASSPRPGTGAETQYF. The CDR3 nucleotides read TGTGCCAGCAGCCCCCGTCCCGGGACAGGGGCAGAGACCCAGTACTTC. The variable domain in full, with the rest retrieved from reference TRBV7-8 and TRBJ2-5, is GAGVSQSPRYKVAKRGQDVALRCDPISGHVSLFWYQQALGQGPEFLTYFQNEAQLDKSGLPSDRFFAERPEGSVSTLKIQRTQQEDSAVYLCASSPRPGTGAETQYFGPGTRLLVL.